The 22 T cell receptor beta chains reported below all come from one sample, sequenced in a study of T cell responses to AZD1222 COVID-19 vaccine. The table came from immunoSEQ multiplex PCR; TCRdb's copy has only in-frame clones and leaves some out. The table lists around 91,000 clones, roughly nine tenths of them singletons. Sequences were derived from peripheral blood, sampled 28 days after the second AZD1222 dose. Source of these receptors: an adult who received the AZD1222 COVID-19 vaccine.

The chain combines TRBV5-1 with TRBJ2-1, with TRBD2 matching 10 bases. CDR1 and CDR2 (germline): SGHRS, YFSETQ. V lost 1 base to trimming and J lost 4 bases; unmatched junction nucleotides: 11. This CDR3 has 18 amino acids. The CDR3 loop reads CASSLSSGSGIIYNEQFF. The CDR3 bases are TGCGCCAGCAGCTTGTCTAGCGGGAGTGGTATCATATACAATGAGCAGTTCTTC.

The chain links TRBV7-2 to TRBJ2-3; D uncertain. The CDR3 is made up of 13 amino acids. The germline gives CDR1 SGHTA, CDR2 FQGNSA. The germline V and J ends were trimmed by 4 bases and 1 base, with 6 bases remaining between them. In nucleotides, the CDR3 is TGTGCCAGCAGCTCCCTTCGCACAGATACGCAGTATTTT. Its protein is CASSSLRTDTQYF. Based on the CDR3 plus reference TRBV7-2 and TRBJ2-3, the full variable domain is GAGVSQSPSNKVTEKGKDVELRCDPISGHTALYWYRQSLGQGLEFLIYFQGNSAPDKSGLPSDRFSAERTGGSVSTLTIQRTQQEDSAVYLCASSSLRTDTQYFGPGTRLTVL.

V and J are TRBV7-2 and TRBJ1-5; tentatively, D is TRBD1 (5 bases). The V end was cut by 0 bases, the J end by 7 bases, with 13 bases between. CDR3 length: 15 residues. The germline gives CDR1 SGHTA, CDR2 FQGNSA. The CDR3 nucleotides read TGTGCCAGCAGCTTAGCTGGTTTTAGGGGCCAGCCCCAGCATTTT. It codes for CASSLAGFRGQPQHF.

This clone was observed a few times. This chain uses TRBV2 with TRBJ2-7, with 7 bases lining up with TRBD2. V was clipped by 0 bases and J by 7 bases; unmatched bases: 6. In germline, CDR1 is SNHLY, CDR2 FYNNEI. The length of the CDR3 is 14 residues. CDR3 sequence reads: CASSEALQGGEQYF. Written as DNA, the CDR3 is TGTGCCAGCAGTGAAGCGCTTCAGGGAGGGGAGCAGTACTTC. Combining the CDR3 with reference TRBV2 and TRBJ2-7 gives the whole variable domain EPEVTQTPSHQVTQMGQEVILRCVPISNHLYFYWYRQILGQKVEFLVSFYNNEISEKSEIFDDQFSVERPDGSNFTLKIRSTKLEDSAMYFCASSEALQGGEQYFGPGTRLTVT.

V and J are TRBV6-5 and TRBJ2-7; D is ambiguous. Germline CDR1 reads MNHEY; CDR2 reads SVGAGI. V lost 6 bases and J lost 0, with 12 bases in between. This CDR3 is built from 14 residues. As DNA, the CDR3 is TGTGCCAGCAGCTTAAGCAGGAGCTCCTACGAGCAGTACTTC. Its translation is CASSLSRSSYEQYF.

This chain connects TRBV19 to TRBJ1-6; D gene ambiguous. V lost 6 bases and J lost 0, with 9 bases in between. Germline loops: CDR1 LNHDA, CDR2 SQIVND (reference sequence). The CDR3 has 15 residues. CDR3 amino acids: CASSRRGSYNSPLHF. The CDR3 nucleotides read TGTGCCAGTAGCAGGAGAGGCTCCTATAATTCACCCCTCCACTTT.

This chain connects TRBV5-6 to TRBJ1-5; D is undetermined. Germline V gene sequence: CDR1 SGHDT, CDR2 YYEEEE. V dropped 4 bases and J dropped 9 bases, with 20 bases sitting between them. CDR3 length: 15 residues. In DNA form, the CDR3 reads TGTGCCAGCAGCCTGGGGTCACTGATTGGAACGCCCCAGCATTTT. Amino acid sequence: CASSLGSLIGTPQHF.

The CDR3 protein is CASSTRYWAGELFF. CDR3 sequence (DNA): TGTGCCAGCAGTACCCGTTACTGGGCCGGGGAGCTGTTTTTT. V is TRBV27 and J is TRBJ2-2; no clear D. CDR3 size: 14 residues. CDR1 is MNHEY, CDR2 SMNVEV, per germline (reference sequence). Between the trimmed V and J ends, which lost 5 bases and 6 bases, there was a span of 13 bases.

The chain recombines TRBV5-4 with TRBJ2-7; TRBD2 agrees at 9 bases. CDR3 size: 14 residues. With V trimmed by 3 bases and J by 4 bases, 5 bases remained unmatched. CDR1 and CDR2 (germline): SGHNT, YYREEE (reference sequence). The CDR3 spells CASSSRRGGYEQYF. DNA of the CDR3: TGTGCCAGCAGCTCGAGGCGGGGGGGGTACGAGCAGTACTTC.

The chain couples TRBV28 to TRBJ2-3, with 8 nucleotides matching TRBD2. CDR1 is MDHEN, CDR2 SYDVKM, per germline. The CDR3 runs to 15 residues. The V gene end was trimmed by 4 bases and the J gene end by 5 bases; junction bases not matched to a gene: 8. The CDR3 bases are TGTGCCAGCAGTTATGAGCGGGGGTTTAAAGATACGCAGTATTTT. It specifies CASSYERGFKDTQYF.

The chain carries TRBV19 and TRBJ1-1; maybe TRBD1 (6 bases). The germline CDR1 and CDR2 sequences are LNHDA and SQIVND (reference sequence). Trimming shortened V by 6 bases and J by 5 bases, and 19 bases separated the two germline ends. The CDR3 totals 15 residues. CDR3 nucleotides: TGTGCCAGTAGGGGCACAGGGCAGCTGGGGACTGAAGCTTTCTTT. Translated, it gives CASRGTGQLGTEAFF.

This chain links TRBV7-5 with TRBJ2-7; TRBD1 was called by the table and not checked on the DNA. TRBV7-5 counts as a pseudogene. The CDR3 contains 17 residues. The CDR3 DNA reads as TGTGCCAGAAGCCCTGGGACACATAGGCGGCGTAGGCACGAGCAGTACTTC. Residues: CARSPGTHRRRRHEQYF.

Concerning this clone: One junction end does not reproduce the germline sequence, and a read error may be involved. The chain has TRBV7-7 and TRBJ1-5; no clear D gene. The CDR3 has 14 residues. Germline V gene sequence: CDR1 SSHAT, CDR2 FNYEAQ (reference sequence). For the CDR3, the DNA is TGTGCTAGCAGCTTAGTAAGGGGCAATCAGCCCCAGCATTTT. It is translated as CASSLVRGNQPQHF.

The chain links TRBV10-3 to TRBJ2-7; TRBD2 agrees at 12 bases. V was pared by 3 bases and J by 1 base, with 4 bases of the junction left unmatched. CDR3 length: 16 residues. CDR1 and CDR2 from the germline V gene are ENHRY and SYGVKD. CDR3 bases: TGTGCCATCAGTGACCCCACTAGCGGGAGGTCCTACGAGCAGTACTTC. This sequence encodes CAISDPTSGRSYEQYF.

Note on this clone: Germline and junction disagree at one end, which may indicate a read error. The chain links TRBV28 to TRBJ1-4; the D is unclear. CDR1 MDHEN and CDR2 SYDVKM come from the germline V gene. The CDR3 has 12 amino acids. The CDR3 nucleotides read TGTGCCAGCAGTTTTCGGGGAGGGTCAGAGGTTTTT. Its protein product is CASSFRGGSEVF.

This clone occurred a few times. The chain joins TRBV25-1 to TRBJ2-5; D perhaps matches TRBD1 (6 bases). CDR3 length equals 13 residues. The germline V and J ends were trimmed by 5 bases and 2 bases, with 9 bases remaining between them. The germline CDR1 and CDR2 sequences are MGHDK and SYGVNS. The CDR3 DNA is TGTGCCAGCAGTTGGGACAAGCAAGAGACCCAGTACTTC. This sequence encodes CASSWDKQETQYF. Using reference TRBV25-1 and TRBJ2-5 for the parts outside the CDR3, the full variable domain is EADIYQTPRYLVIGTGKKITLECSQTMGHDKMYWYQQDPGMELHLIHYSYGVNSTEKGDLSSESTVSRIRTEHFPLTLESARPSHTSQYLCASSWDKQETQYFGPGTRLLVL.

The J gene is TRBJ2-7, the V gene TRBV6-5; possible D gene TRBD1, 5 bases. The CDR3 is made up of 13 amino acids. V lost 0 bases and J 7 bases, leaving 10 bases between the germline ends. CDR1 and CDR2 from the germline V gene are MNHEY and SVGAGI. This chain's CDR3 is CASSYSTAREQYF. As DNA, the CDR3 is TGTGCCAGCAGTTACTCGACAGCCAGGGAGCAGTACTTC.

The chain carries TRBV10-1 and TRBJ2-3, with TRBD2 matching 14 bases. This CDR3 has 16 residues. The germline gives CDR1 WNHNN, CDR2 SYGVQD (reference sequence). V shed 4 bases and J 2 bases; nucleotides not matched to a gene: 2. The CDR3 region has the DNA TGCGCCAGCAGTGGGGGACTAGCGGGAGACACAGATACGCAGTATTTT. This encodes CASSGGLAGDTDTQYF.

The rearrangement uses TRBV9 and TRBJ1-4; possibly TRBD1 for D (5 bases). Trimming removed 3 bases from V and 2 bases from J, with 14 bases in between. This CDR3 contains 16 residues. Germline CDR1 and CDR2: SGDLS and YYNGEE. The CDR3: CASSAGGGLTNEKLFF. CDR3 coding DNA: TGTGCCAGCAGCGCCGGTGGGGGTTTGACTAATGAAAAACTGTTTTTT.

J is TRBJ2-3 and V is TRBV27; D is unclear. CDR3 length: 14 residues. CDR1 is MNHEY and CDR2 is SMNVEV in the germline V gene (reference sequence). Trimming pared 6 bases from V and 1 base from J, leaving 11 bases between. The CDR3 DNA reads TGTGCCAGCAGGTACAACGGAGGCACAGATACGCAGTATTTT. Residues: CASRYNGGTDTQYF.

The chain has TRBV6-6 and TRBJ1-6, with a weak D call TRBD1 (5 bases). This CDR3 has 19 residues. The V gene's germline CDR1 is MNHNY and CDR2 SVGAGI (reference sequence). V shed 5 bases and J shed 8 bases, with 28 bases lying between them. CDR3 nucleotide sequence: TGTGCCAGCAGTCCAAGGGTCTCCCACGGGACGGGGATTCATTCACCCCTCCACTTT. The encoded protein is CASSPRVSHGTGIHSPLHF.

This clone was found once. The chain links TRBV18 to TRBJ2-7; the D gene is possibly TRBD2 (6 bases). This CDR3 contains 17 residues. The germline V and J ends were trimmed by 3 bases and 0 bases, with 18 bases remaining between them. Per the germline V gene, CDR1 is KGHSH and CDR2 is LQKENI. The CDR3 nucleotides read TGTGCCAGCTCACCCCGTTTCGGCGGGGTAAGCTCCTACGAGCAGTACTTC. This encodes CASSPRFGGVSSYEQYF.